This is a list of T cell receptor beta chains from one sample in a study of human T cells and chemical hapten exposure. Using its own MiXCR run on the RACE reads, TCRdb lists one record per CDR3 protein. This sample has roughly 92,000 distinct CDR3 sequences; around 10% occur once, and the top ten carry about 3%. Sequenced here: whole blood, sampled in connection with sensitization to the hapten diphenylcyclopropenone (DPC). These receptors all stem from a woman aged 40 to 50 with alopecia areata. Some clones in this sample may be carry-over from other donors' samples. The conserved cysteine and the conserved F or W are not part of the CDR3 here. The D gene is left open where the match is weak. Clone size is shown for a subset of rows, as once, few, many or a class of expanded clone.

cdr3_aa: ASSLVTPNYGYT
cdr3_length: 12
j_call: TRBJ1-2
v_call: TRBV7-8
clone_size: few
d_call: NA

cdr3_aa: ASRGAGAGSGNTIY
cdr3_length: 14
j_call: TRBJ1-3
v_call: TRBV12-3/TRBV12-4
clone_size: few
d_call: NA

cdr3_aa: ASSRGLAGRWGADTQY
cdr3_length: 16
j_call: TRBJ2-3
v_call: TRBV4-3
clone_size: NA
d_call: TRBD2

cdr3_aa: ASSYGDPSSDLAPTDTQY
cdr3_length: 18
j_call: TRBJ2-3
v_call: TRBV6-2/TRBV6-3
clone_size: many
d_call: NA

cdr3_aa: ASSTRLAGAYNEQF
cdr3_length: 14
j_call: TRBJ2-1
v_call: TRBV28
clone_size: many
d_call: TRBD2

cdr3_aa: ASSLKAGEADTQY
cdr3_length: 13
j_call: TRBJ2-3
v_call: TRBV18
clone_size: many
d_call: TRBD2

cdr3_aa: SATLPPDIQY
cdr3_length: 10
j_call: TRBJ2-4
v_call: TRBV20-1
clone_size: NA
d_call: NA

cdr3_aa: AWSPGVGYT
cdr3_length: 9
j_call: TRBJ1-2
v_call: TRBV30
clone_size: few
d_call: NA

cdr3_aa: AISEGNQPQH
cdr3_length: 10
j_call: TRBJ1-5
v_call: TRBV10-3
clone_size: NA
d_call: NA

cdr3_aa: ASSFSGNQPQH
cdr3_length: 11
j_call: TRBJ1-5
v_call: TRBV6-2/TRBV6-3
clone_size: many
d_call: NA